Listed below are T cell receptor beta chains from one sample, sequenced in a study of CD8+CD57+ T cells in acquired aplastic anemia. TCRdb used MiXCR to reprocess the reads, holding one entry per CDR3 protein. The sample carries approximately 98,000 distinct CDR3 sequences, about 66% recorded once. The sample comprised sorted CD4+, CD8+, or CD8+CD57+ T cells (not recorded which) from PBMCs. Receptors were obtained from a human donor with aplastic anemia. Each CDR3 is given with its conserved first and last residue. Each record gives: D gene, CDR3 length, J gene, V gene, clone size, CDR3 DNA, CDR3 protein. D genes are given only for firm matches. Rows may omit the clone size; those that give it use once, few, many or a size class.

d_gene: .
len: 16
j_gene: TRBJ2-7
v_gene: TRBV18
abundance: many
CDR3nt: TGTGCCAGCTCACCACTGCCCAGCTCAAACTCCTACGAGCAGTACTTC
CDR3aa: CASSPLPSSNSYEQYF

d_gene: .
len: 13
j_gene: TRBJ1-2
v_gene: TRBV7-8
abundance: .
CDR3nt: TGTGCCAGCAGCCATGGCAGGCTGTATGGCTACACCTTC
CDR3aa: CASSHGRLYGYTF

d_gene: TRBD1
len: 16
j_gene: TRBJ1-6
v_gene: TRBV7-8
abundance: .
CDR3nt: TGTGCCAGCAGCCACCTTCAGGGGGAAGAAGGTTCACCCCTCCACTTT
CDR3aa: CASSHLQGEEGSPLHF

d_gene: TRBD1
len: 17
j_gene: TRBJ1-1
v_gene: TRBV29-1
abundance: many
CDR3nt: TGCAGCGCCTGGGACAGGGGGCAGTGGGTGATGAACACTGAAGCTTTCTTT
CDR3aa: CSAWDRGQWVMNTEAFF

d_gene: TRBD1
len: 16
j_gene: TRBJ1-1
v_gene: TRBV10-3
abundance: .
CDR3nt: TGTGCCATCAGTGAGGAACAGGGGGCTGCGTCTTCTGAAGCTTTCTTT
CDR3aa: CAISEEQGAASSEAFF

d_gene: .
len: 11
j_gene: TRBJ2-1
v_gene: TRBV19
abundance: .
CDR3nt: TGTGCCCCGAAGGGTTGGAATGAGCAGTTCTTC
CDR3aa: CAPKGWNEQFF

d_gene: TRBD2
len: 13
j_gene: TRBJ2-3
v_gene: TRBV2
abundance: few
CDR3nt: TGTGCCAGCAGTGGAGCGGGAGTGGATACGCAGTATTTT
CDR3aa: CASSGAGVDTQYF

d_gene: .
len: 14
j_gene: TRBJ2-7
v_gene: TRBV20-1
abundance: many
CDR3nt: TGCAGTGCTTGGGGAGATGGAATATCCTACGAGCAGTACTTC
CDR3aa: CSAWGDGISYEQYF

d_gene: .
len: 15
j_gene: TRBJ1-5
v_gene: TRBV5-8
abundance: .
CDR3nt: TGTGCCAGCAGCGCGGGACGGACCTATAATCAGCCCCAGCATTTT
CDR3aa: CASSAGRTYNQPQHF

d_gene: TRBD2
len: 14
j_gene: TRBJ2-5
v_gene: TRBV19
abundance: .
CDR3nt: TGTGCCAGTAGCTCTACTAGCGGGACGGGGACCCAGTACTTC
CDR3aa: CASSSTSGTGTQYF

d_gene: .
len: 17
j_gene: TRBJ1-4
v_gene: TRBV25-1
abundance: .
CDR3nt: TGTGCCAGCAGGCCCCCGACAGGATCATGGGCTAATGAAAAACTGTTTTTT
CDR3aa: CASRPPTGSWANEKLFF

d_gene: .
len: 13
j_gene: TRBJ1-2
v_gene: TRBV14
abundance: .
CDR3nt: TGTGCCAGCAGCCAAAGCTCTAACTATGGCTACACCTTC
CDR3aa: CASSQSSNYGYTF

d_gene: .
len: 17
j_gene: TRBJ2-2
v_gene: TRBV7-3
abundance: once
CDR3nt: TGTGCCAGCAGCTTAAGAGGGCTGGTAGGGGACCCCGGGGAGCTGTTTTTT
CDR3aa: CASSLRGLVGDPGELFF

d_gene: .
len: 13
j_gene: TRBJ2-5
v_gene: TRBV7-8
abundance: .
CDR3nt: TGTGCCAGCAGCCGACTAAACCAAGAGACCCAGTACTTC
CDR3aa: CASSRLNQETQYF

d_gene: TRBD1
len: 16
j_gene: TRBJ2-1
v_gene: TRBV13
abundance: many
CDR3nt: TGTGCCAGCAGCTTAACCGGGACAGGGGGCAACAATGAGCAGTTCTTC
CDR3aa: CASSLTGTGGNNEQFF

d_gene: .
len: 11
j_gene: TRBJ2-1
v_gene: TRBV2
abundance: few
CDR3nt: TGTGCCAGCAGTGATAGGGGTGAGCAGTTCTTC
CDR3aa: CASSDRGEQFF

d_gene: .
len: 15
j_gene: TRBJ2-7
v_gene: TRBV7-2
abundance: .
CDR3nt: TGTGCCAGCAGCCTGACAACTGGGGGGTTCTACGAGCAGTACTTC
CDR3aa: CASSLTTGGFYEQYF

d_gene: .
len: 12
j_gene: TRBJ1-3
v_gene: TRBV2
abundance: .
CDR3nt: TGTGCCAGCAGTCCGGGCTTACACACCATATATTTT
CDR3aa: CASSPGLHTIYF

d_gene: .
len: 13
j_gene: TRBJ1-1
v_gene: TRBV7-8
abundance: .
CDR3nt: TGTGCCAGCAGTGAGGCGGGGAACACTGAAGCTTTCTTT
CDR3aa: CASSEAGNTEAFF

d_gene: TRBD1
len: 14
j_gene: TRBJ1-6
v_gene: TRBV6-1
abundance: .
CDR3nt: TGTGCCAGCAGTGATGTCGACAGGGGATCACCCCTCCACTTT
CDR3aa: CASSDVDRGSPLHF

d_gene: .
len: 14
j_gene: TRBJ1-5
v_gene: TRBV10-3
abundance: .
CDR3nt: TGTGCCATCAGTACCGACGGGAGCAATCAGCCCCAGCATTTT
CDR3aa: CAISTDGSNQPQHF

d_gene: .
len: 14
j_gene: TRBJ2-7
v_gene: TRBV5-5
abundance: few
CDR3nt: TGTGCCAGCAGCTTCTTAGCGGTGTCCTACGAGCAGTACTTC
CDR3aa: CASSFLAVSYEQYF

d_gene: TRBD1
len: 13
j_gene: TRBJ1-2
v_gene: TRBV20-1
abundance: .
CDR3nt: TGCAGTGCTAGAGACGGACAGGGGTATGGCTACACCTTC
CDR3aa: CSARDGQGYGYTF

d_gene: TRBD1
len: 15
j_gene: TRBJ1-5
v_gene: TRBV24-1
abundance: .
CDR3nt: TGTGCCACCAGTGACACCGGGACAGGGGATCAGCCCCAGCATTTT
CDR3aa: CATSDTGTGDQPQHF

d_gene: .
len: 14
j_gene: TRBJ2-1
v_gene: TRBV15
abundance: .
CDR3nt: TGTGCCACCAGCCCCAGTTCGGTCCACAATGAGCAGTTCTTC
CDR3aa: CATSPSSVHNEQFF

d_gene: .
len: 15
j_gene: TRBJ2-5
v_gene: TRBV20-1
abundance: .
CDR3nt: TGCAGTGCTAGGTTAGGGGGGGTTTTCCCTGAGACCCAGTACTTC
CDR3aa: CSARLGGVFPETQYF

d_gene: .
len: 14
j_gene: TRBJ2-7
v_gene: TRBV27
abundance: many
CDR3nt: TGTGCCAGCAGTTTTCAGGGCGCCTCGTCCGAGCAGTACTTC
CDR3aa: CASSFQGASSEQYF

d_gene: TRBD2
len: 17
j_gene: TRBJ2-7
v_gene: TRBV4-2
abundance: few
CDR3nt: TGTGCCAGCAGCCAAACAGCATCCGGACTAGCGGGCTACGAGCAGTACTTC
CDR3aa: CASSQTASGLAGYEQYF

d_gene: TRBD1
len: 16
j_gene: TRBJ2-3
v_gene: TRBV7-2
abundance: .
CDR3nt: TGTGCCAGCAGCCTACACCGGGACAGAGCCACAGATACGCAGTATTTT
CDR3aa: CASSLHRDRATDTQYF

d_gene: .
len: 12
j_gene: TRBJ1-1
v_gene: TRBV10-3
abundance: once
CDR3nt: TGTGCCATCAGCGAGGGACGGATTGAAGCTTTCTTT
CDR3aa: CAISEGRIEAFF

d_gene: .
len: 14
j_gene: TRBJ2-2
v_gene: TRBV29-1
abundance: .
CDR3nt: TGCAGCGTTGCAGGGTGGGTCGACACCGGGGAGCTGTTTTTT
CDR3aa: CSVAGWVDTGELFF

d_gene: .
len: 14
j_gene: TRBJ1-6
v_gene: TRBV20-1
abundance: few
CDR3nt: TGCAGTGCTAGACAGGGCTTGTCCAATTCACCCCTCCACTTT
CDR3aa: CSARQGLSNSPLHF

d_gene: TRBD2
len: 16
j_gene: TRBJ2-7
v_gene: TRBV11-2
abundance: .
CDR3nt: TGTGCCAGCAGCTTAGTTGCGGGGGGGAGCTCCTACGAGCAGTACTTC
CDR3aa: CASSLVAGGSSYEQYF

d_gene: TRBD2
len: 15
j_gene: TRBJ2-3
v_gene: TRBV20-1
abundance: .
CDR3nt: TGCAGTGCTAGGTCGACTAGCGGGAACACAGATACGCAGTATTTT
CDR3aa: CSARSTSGNTDTQYF

d_gene: .
len: 10
j_gene: TRBJ1-1
v_gene: TRBV7-9
abundance: few
CDR3nt: TGTGCCAGCAGTTACACTGAAGCTTTCTTT
CDR3aa: CASSYTEAFF

d_gene: .
len: 12
j_gene: TRBJ2-7
v_gene: TRBV20-1
abundance: .
CDR3nt: TGCAGTGCTAGAGCCGATTACAACAACCTGTACTTC
CDR3aa: CSARADYNNLYF

d_gene: .
len: 12
j_gene: TRBJ1-1
v_gene: TRBV19
abundance: .
CDR3nt: TGTGCCAGCAAGGAACTGAACACTGAAGCTTTCTTT
CDR3aa: CASKELNTEAFF

d_gene: .
len: 15
j_gene: TRBJ2-3
v_gene: TRBV15
abundance: .
CDR3nt: TGTGCCACCAGCAGAGTCAGGGACGGAACAGATACGCAGTATTTT
CDR3aa: CATSRVRDGTDTQYF

d_gene: .
len: 15
j_gene: TRBJ2-5
v_gene: TRBV20-1
abundance: .
CDR3nt: TGCAGTGCTAGAGATCGCATTAGTCCCCAAGAGACCCAGTACTTC
CDR3aa: CSARDRISPQETQYF

d_gene: .
len: 15
j_gene: TRBJ2-3
v_gene: TRBV24-1
abundance: few
CDR3nt: TGTGCCACCAGTGATTCACGGACCTCCCCAGATACGCAGTATTTT
CDR3aa: CATSDSRTSPDTQYF